The entry below gives a single T cell receptor (beta chain) sequence along with its context. This clone was observed a few times. The antigen it binds to is not known. Base qualities are not provided; no much larger clone lies one nucleotide away. TCRbeta CDR3 regions were amplified from genomic DNA using the immunoSEQ Assay, a bias-controlled multiplex PCR. As for how the authors treated the data: The number of nucleated cells in each sample was estimated from the amplification of reference gene primers within the assay. Sequence reads were collapsed and filtered to measure the absolute abundance of every unique TCRbeta CDR3 rearrangement. For each sample, productive Simpson clonality was calculated by taking the square root of Simpson's diversity index across productive rearrangements. TCRdb retrieved this table from immuneACCESS and kept in-frame rearrangements only. Not all clones are present; in checked studies, unresolved V genes account for under half, and no reason is known for the remainder. V, J and clone size derive from that table, while D and trimming were established from the DNA sequence. The sample table records 650,000 to 800,000 clones; approximately 90% of these occur just once. The top ten constitute around 0.3% of the sample.

Collaborating institutions collected whole blood in K2EDTA tubes following their own protocols. For TCRbeta analysis, collaborators shipped samples as frozen whole blood, isolated PBMCs, or DNA extracted from either of those sample types. The germline V gene provides CDR1 SGHDT and CDR2 YYEEEE. Including cysteine and phenylalanine, the CDR3 has 14 amino acids. Here the CDR3 DNA is all that survives: 42 bases in frame from base 1. The V end gives up 6 bases and the J end 4 bases, leaving 8 bases in the junction not matched to a gene. This specimen comes from a study of blood T cell repertoires in COVID-19 (dated by TCRdb to about 2020). Regarding the study in general: Collaborator samples came from the United States, Italy and Spain and covered acute and convalescent phases of COVID-19. The material from the prospective study consisted of cDNA or gDNA derived from T cells, B-cell-depleted T cells, or PBMCs. Subjects who had been exposed to COVID-19, were actively infected with it, or had recovered from it provided the deeply sampled blood TCRbeta repertoires that made up the dataset. The repertoires were made available in a free public database intended to serve as a resource for research on the immune response to SARS-CoV-2. Samples were obtained from the ongoing ImmuneRACE study (first 160 participants) and from 1,254 subjects provided by 6 global collaborators. Nearly every sample came with metadata listing a de-identified subject ID, COVID-19 status, age in years and sex. Where HLA class I and class II types were available, the types were taken from metadata supplied by the sample provider, not from assay-based typing. The paper's findings and limits, for the study overall: Clinical and demographic metadata were provided uncurated, with the amount varying by source and participant.

The chain is encoded by TRBV5-6 joined to TRBJ1-1, with 8 bases aligning to TRBD1. This sequence originates from a woman aged 18-30 years with acute or convalescent COVID-19. What was sequenced was peripheral blood. For the CDR3, the sequence is CASTETGDVTEAFF. The sequence in DNA is TGTGCCAGCACCGAGACAGGGGATGTCACTGAAGCTTTCTTT.